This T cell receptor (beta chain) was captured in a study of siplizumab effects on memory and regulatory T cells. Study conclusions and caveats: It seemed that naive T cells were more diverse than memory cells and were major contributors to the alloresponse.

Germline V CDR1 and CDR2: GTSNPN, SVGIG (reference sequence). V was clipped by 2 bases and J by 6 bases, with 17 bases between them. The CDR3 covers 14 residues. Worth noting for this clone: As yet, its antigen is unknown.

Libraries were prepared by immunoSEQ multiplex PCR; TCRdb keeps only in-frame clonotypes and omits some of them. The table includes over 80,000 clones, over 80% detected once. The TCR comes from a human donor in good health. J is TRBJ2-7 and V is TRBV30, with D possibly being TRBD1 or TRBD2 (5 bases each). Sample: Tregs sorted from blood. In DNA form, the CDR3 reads TGTGCCTGGAGTCTCCGGGACGGGTCATCCGAGCAGTACTTC. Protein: CAWSLRDGSSEQYF.